This record covers a single T cell receptor (beta chain). Its antigen is unknown. V lost 3 bases, J lost 4 bases, and 16 bases lay in between. The CDR3 spans 16 residues. Per the germline V gene, CDR1 is LNHDA and CDR2 is SQIVND (reference sequence). The repertoire was sequenced with immunoSEQ multiplex PCR; TCRdb's copy has only in-frame clones and lacks some. The table includes almost 90,000 clones, roughly 93% detected once. The sampling schedule covered blood at baseline, cycle 4 day 1, and cycle 7 day 1. These data come from a study of OX40 agonist ivuxolimab in advanced cancers. Study-wide results and caveats: Low normalized T-cell clonal expansion was also seen in some nonresponders.

V is TRBV19 and J is TRBJ1-5; D call uncertain. Material: CD4+ or CD8+ T cells sorted from blood, obtained in a trial of the OX40 agonist ivuxolimab. The source of this sequence is an adult with an advanced solid tumor such as melanoma, head and neck, liver or kidney cancer. The CDR3 DNA is TGTGCCAGTAGTATTGTTAGCACACCGGGTAATCAGCCCCAGCATTTT. Protein product: CASSIVSTPGNQPQHF.